These 23 T cell receptor beta chains came from one sample sequenced in a study of IL-17A CD8 T cells in psoriatic arthritis synovium. After approximately 1.6 hours of PMA and ionomycin stimulation, cells were labeled by IL-17A and IFNgamma secretion assays. Actively inflamed joints of psoriatic arthritis patients supplied the aspirated synovial fluid. Produced via immunoSEQ multiplex PCR; TCRdb's table is partial and in-frame only. This table holds approximately 2,200 clones, 65% to 80% found once. The material sequenced was IFN-gamma+ CD8+ T cells from synovial fluid. As for subset: IL-17A-IFNgamma+ memory CD8+ (Tc1) cells. The receptor set was obtained from a human donor with psoriatic arthritis.

J is TRBJ1-2 and V is TRBV5-6, with 8 bases that match TRBD1. Per germline, CDR1 SGHDT and CDR2 YYEEEE. The CDR3 runs to 14 residues. V was pared by 4 bases and J by 7 bases, with 9 bases of the junction left unmatched. CDR3 amino acids: CASSPGQGPLGYTF. The CDR3, as DNA: TGTGCCAGCAGCCCCGGACAGGGCCCCCTTGGCTACACCTTC.

The J gene is TRBJ2-7, the V gene TRBV10-2; the D call may be TRBD1 or TRBD2 (5 bases each). Germline assignment: CDR1 WSHSY and CDR2 SAAADI. V was shortened by 3 bases and J by 2 bases, with 8 bases between the two germline ends. The CDR3 loop spans 13 amino acids. The CDR3 loop reads CASSEPGPYEQYF. In nucleotides, the CDR3 is TGCGCCAGCAGTGAACCGGGACCCTACGAGCAGTACTTC.

This sequence joins TRBV7-9 and TRBJ2-7, with D possibly being TRBD1 (5 bases). The germline V and J ends were trimmed by 6 bases and 5 bases, with 14 bases remaining between them. Per the germline V gene, CDR1 is SEHNR and CDR2 is FQNEAQ (reference sequence). This CDR3 is 13 amino acids long. The CDR3 nucleotides are TGTGCCAGCAGTTTGCAGGGCACCCACGAGCAGTACTTC. Amino acid sequence: CASSLQGTHEQYF.

The rearrangement links TRBV30 to TRBJ2-7; TRBD2 matches at 7 bases. The CDR3 covers 11 residues. V lost 5 bases to trimming and J lost 6 bases; unmatched junction nucleotides: 4. Germline V gives CDR1 GTSNPN, CDR2 SVGIG (reference sequence). The chain's CDR3 is CAWGLDSEQYF. The CDR3 DNA sequence: TGTGCCTGGGGACTAGATTCCGAGCAGTACTTC.

The chain uses TRBV10-2 and TRBJ2-7, with TRBD1 identical over 9 bases. Germline V gene sequence: CDR1 WSHSY, CDR2 SAAADI. The ends lost 4 bases at V and 7 bases at J; junction bases unmatched: 14. This CDR3 region has 16 residues. The CDR3 coding sequence is TGCGCCAGCAGTGTACCGGACAGGGGCCCTACCCCGGAGCAGTACTTC. This encodes CASSVPDRGPTPEQYF.

DNA for the CDR3: TGTGCCAGCAGCGAACAAGGCTCCTATAATTCACCCCTCCACTTT. Protein: CASSEQGSYNSPLHF. The chain uses TRBV9 and TRBJ1-6, with no clear D. The CDR3 has 15 residues. Between the trimmed V and J ends, which lost 3 bases and 0 bases, there was a span of 7 bases. CDR1 is SGDLS, CDR2 YYNGEE, per germline.

This sequence joins TRBV5-4 and TRBJ2-5; D not certain. The CDR3 length is 15 residues. V lost 0 bases to trimming and J lost 1 base, with 10 bases between them. CDR1 is SGHNT, CDR2 YYREEE, per germline (reference sequence). CDR3 protein: CASSLAARLQETQYF. CDR3 bases: TGTGCCAGCAGCTTGGCAGCCAGACTCCAAGAGACCCAGTACTTC.

The chain recombines TRBV4-2 with TRBJ2-3; TRBD2 aligns across 9 bases. The CDR3 runs 17 residues. The V gene end was trimmed by 0 bases and the J gene end by 0 bases; junction bases not matched to a gene: 4. Germline V gene lookup returns CDR1 LGHNA and CDR2 YNFKEQ. The CDR3 bases are TGTGCCAGCAGCCAAGATCCAGGACTAGCGAGCACAGATACGCAGTATTTT. This encodes CASSQDPGLASTDTQYF.

This sequence joins TRBV2 and TRBJ2-1; 10 nucleotides match TRBD2. V trimming: 2 bases; J trimming: 5 bases; junction bases outside the gene matches: 6. The CDR3 is 16 amino acids. The germline V gene encodes CDR1 SNHLY and CDR2 FYNNEI. CDR3 loop: CASSERVSGGNNEQFF. The CDR3 nucleotides read TGTGCCAGCAGTGAACGAGTTAGCGGGGGGAACAATGAGCAGTTCTTC. Supplemented by reference TRBV2 and TRBJ2-1, the full variable domain reads EPEVTQTPSHQVTQMGQEVILRCVPISNHLYFYWYRQILGQKVEFLVSFYNNEISEKSEIFDDQFSVERPDGSNFTLKIRSTKLEDSAMYFCASSERVSGGNNEQFFGPGTRLTVL.

This clone is a singleton in its sample. The J gene is TRBJ2-1, the V gene TRBV7-9; D remains ambiguous. Trimming stripped 3 bases from V and 7 bases from J, with 7 bases between. CDR3 length equals 12 residues. The germline gives CDR1 SEHNR, CDR2 FQNEAQ (reference sequence). Here the CDR3 reads CASSFRENEQFF. The CDR3 nucleotides read TGTGCCAGCAGCTTTAGGGAAAATGAGCAGTTCTTC.

V gene TRBV4-1 combines with J gene TRBJ1-5; a weak D match, TRBD1 (5 bases). Trimming left V 4 bases short and J 9 bases short, with 13 bases between. The germline CDR1 and CDR2 sequences are MGHRA and YSYEKL. This CDR3 has 13 residues. The CDR3 region is CASSRGTDGPQHF. Here the CDR3 DNA reads TGCGCCAGCAGCCGAGGGACGGATGGGCCCCAGCATTTT.

The chain combines TRBV7-9 with TRBJ1-2, with D possibly matching TRBD1 (5 bases). This CDR3 region has 14 residues. CDR1 is SEHNR and CDR2 is FQNEAQ in the germline V gene (reference sequence). The V end lost 4 bases, the J end lost 4 bases, and 13 bases lay between the germline ends. CDR3 protein: CASSSADTGYGYTF. For the CDR3, the DNA is TGTGCCAGCAGCTCAGCCGATACAGGCTATGGCTACACCTTC.

This clone has more than one count but fewer than ten. The V call is TRBV7-3, the J call TRBJ2-5; D may be TRBD2 (7 bases). Trimming shortened V by 1 base and J by 0 bases, and 9 bases separated the two germline ends. Germline CDR1 and CDR2: SGHTA and FQGTGA. The CDR3 totals 15 residues. DNA for the CDR3: TGTGCCAGCAGCTTAAGCGGGGGCTACCAAGAGACCCAGTACTTC. Translating gives CASSLSGGYQETQYF.

The rearrangement links TRBV5-1 to TRBJ2-7; 7 positions agree with TRBD2. CDR1 is SGHRS and CDR2 is YFSETQ in the germline V gene. This CDR3 is built from 15 residues. J lost 2 bases, V lost 4 bases, and 9 bases had no gene match. The CDR3 nucleotides read TGCGCCAGCAGCCCGAGGGGAGGGGACGCCTACGAGCAGTACTTC. It encodes CASSPRGGDAYEQYF.

V gene TRBV4-1 combines with J gene TRBJ1-6, with unresolved D. CDR1 and CDR2 (germline): MGHRA, YSYEKL. The CDR3 totals 16 residues. The V end lost 4 bases, the J end lost 0 bases, and 10 bases lay between the germline ends. This chain's CDR3 is CASSPGPSSYNSPLHF. In nucleotides, the CDR3 is TGCGCCAGCAGCCCAGGACCGAGCTCCTATAATTCACCCCTCCACTTT.

A single count supports this clone. This chain connects TRBV5-1 to TRBJ2-1; 8 nucleotides line up with TRBD1. The CDR3 length is 15 residues. Germline assignment: CDR1 SGHRS and CDR2 YFSETQ. Germline trimming cut 0 bases from V and 1 base from J; bases unmatched to any gene: 0. CDR3 in DNA: TGCGCCAGCAGCTTGGGGGACAGGTCCTACAATGAGCAGTTCTTC. Amino acid sequence: CASSLGDRSYNEQFF.

V and J are TRBV27 and TRBJ2-5; the match to TRBD2 covers 14 bases. CDR1 and CDR2 (germline): MNHEY, SMNVEV (reference sequence). V lost 4 bases and J lost 5; bases outside the gene matches: 9. CDR3 length: 17 amino acids. The CDR3 DNA sequence: TGTGCCAGCAGTTCCTCGACTAGCGGGGGGGCCTTGGAGACCCAGTACTTC. This encodes CASSSSTSGGALETQYF.

This clone was found a few times. The rearrangement joins TRBV2 to TRBJ1-5; D is ambiguous. The CDR3 is made up of 15 amino acids. From germline, CDR1 is SNHLY and CDR2 FYNNEI. V was cut by 0 bases and J by 1 base, with 7 bases left in between. The CDR3 protein is CASSEAHMSNQPQHF. The CDR3 nucleotides read TGTGCCAGCAGTGAAGCGCACATGAGCAATCAGCCCCAGCATTTT. Full variable domain (outside the CDR3, taken from reference TRBV2 and TRBJ1-5): EPEVTQTPSHQVTQMGQEVILRCVPISNHLYFYWYRQILGQKVEFLVSFYNNEISEKSEIFDDQFSVERPDGSNFTLKIRSTKLEDSAMYFCASSEAHMSNQPQHFGDGTRLSIL.

This chain links TRBV7-3 with TRBJ2-6; D is uncertain. The germline V gene has CDR1 SGHTA and CDR2 FQGTGA. This CDR3 spans 17 amino acids. V gave up 1 base and J gave up 2 bases, with 12 bases separating them. CDR3 protein: CASSLMPTDPGANVLTF. The CDR3 bases are TGTGCCAGCAGCTTAATGCCTACGGACCCTGGGGCCAACGTCCTGACTTTC.

This clone was observed a single time. V usage is TRBV6-1 and J usage is TRBJ2-6; D not resolved. With 2 bases removed from V and 0 bases from J, the gap between germline ends came to 11 bases. Germline V gives CDR1 MNHNS, CDR2 SASEGT. The CDR3 sequence is 17 residues long. CDR3 protein: CASSEFGPASGANVLTF. DNA of the CDR3: TGTGCCAGCAGTGAATTTGGGCCAGCCTCTGGGGCCAACGTCCTGACTTTC.

The chain employs TRBV7-2 and TRBJ1-2; the D is unclear. V was cut by 2 bases and J by 4 bases, with 8 bases left in between. The CDR3 runs 13 residues. Germline lookup yields CDR1 SGHTA and CDR2 FQGNSA. In DNA form, the CDR3 reads TGTGCCAGCAGCTTACAACAGATCTATGGCTACACCTTC. Its protein is CASSLQQIYGYTF.

The chain joins TRBV6-6 to TRBJ1-5; 10 bases align to TRBD1. Per the germline V gene, CDR1 is MNHNY and CDR2 is SVGAGI (reference sequence). V lost 5 bases to trimming and J lost 7 bases; unmatched junction nucleotides: 8. This CDR3 comprises 15 residues. The CDR3 spells CASSITGTGVQPQHF. Here the CDR3 DNA reads TGTGCCAGCAGTATAACCGGGACAGGGGTACAGCCCCAGCATTTT.

The CDR3 sequence is CASSLGGVGELFF. The CDR3 DNA sequence: TGTGCCAGCAGCCTCGGTGGTGTCGGGGAGCTGTTTTTT. This chain connects TRBV7-3 to TRBJ2-2; D ambiguous. Trimming cost V 5 bases and J 7 bases, with 11 bases left between them. CDR3 length: 13 amino acids. Germline values: CDR1 SGHTA, CDR2 FQGTGA.